This T cell receptor (beta chain) originates from a study of T-cell reconstitution after alpha-beta-depleted transplantation in children. Unique molecular identifiers were built into the TCRbeta library. MiXCR was run by TCRdb on the PCR reads, yielding one entry per CDR3 protein. The sample yields a few hundred thousand distinct CDR3 sequences, more than 20% seen once. Study outcomes and limitations: T-cell numbers and diversity, one year after transplant, stemmed largely from T cells that were newly produced. Elevated TCRbeta diversity at day 60 was traced, in some patients, to surviving recipient T cells and thymic progenitors. Reportedly, roughly two months post-transplant, alpha-beta T cells arose from several hundred expanded graft clones.

This clonotype was observed a handful of times. The antigen is undetermined. Germline CDR1 is SGHRS and CDR2 is YFSETQ. Trimming removed 8 bases at V and 4 bases at J, with 16 bases between. This CDR3 contains 14 residues. The specimen was PBMCs, collected before TCRalphabeta/CD19-depleted stem cell transplant. V is TRBV5-1 and J is TRBJ2-1; D not resolved. The TCR sequence derives from a boy in the first two years of life with Wiskott-Aldrich syndrome, due to receive a stem cell transplant. DNA of the CDR3: TGCGCCAGACAAATGGGTGTCTCTTACAATGAGCAGTTCTTC. Translating gives CARQMGVSYNEQFF.